This T cell receptor (beta chain) was documented in a study of blood T cell repertoires in COVID-19 (TCRdb year 2020). Background for the entire study: Samples covering the acute and convalescent phases of COVID-19 were provided by collaborators in the United States, Italy and Spain. The material from the prospective study consisted of cDNA or gDNA derived from T cells, B-cell-depleted T cells, or PBMCs. Sample metadata almost always included a de-identified subject ID, COVID-19 status, age in years and sex. A freely available public database, intended as a resource for researchers studying the immune response to SARS-CoV-2, is where the repertoires were released. The dataset comprised deeply sampled blood TCRbeta repertoires from subjects exposed to, actively infected with, or recovered from COVID-19. Where available, HLA class I and class II types were taken from metadata supplied by the sample provider and were not determined by assay-based typing. The samples were drawn from the first 160 participants of the ongoing ImmuneRACE study and from about 1,200 subjects provided by 6 global collaborators.

TCRbeta CDR3 regions were amplified from genomic DNA using the immunoSEQ Assay, a bias-controlled multiplex PCR. In the authors' own workflow: Nucleated cell counts per sample were estimated from amplification of reference gene primers within the assay. To quantify the absolute abundance of each unique TCRbeta CDR3 rearrangement, sequence reads were collapsed and filtered. For each sample, productive Simpson clonality was calculated as the square root of Simpson's diversity index across productive rearrangements. Entries here come from immuneACCESS through TCRdb and include only in-frame sequences with V and J called. Some clones fail to appear in such tables; in the studies checked, an unresolved V gene covers under half of the shortfall, and the cause of the remainder is unknown. D and trimming come from the DNA, and the V and J calls and clone size come from that table. The table for this sample lists about 120,000 clones; around 89% of them were counted only once. In total, the top ten clones hold 3.8% of the sample.

At one collaborating source in Seattle, patients were enrolled during active infection and were followed longitudinally through the course of disease. Collaborating institutions collected whole blood in K2EDTA tubes following their own protocols. For TCRbeta analysis, collaborators shipped samples in one of three forms: frozen whole blood, isolated PBMCs, or DNA extracted from either of those sample types. Study-wide conclusions, independent of this receptor: The quantity of clinical and demographic metadata differed by source and by participant and was supplied without curation.

Reading the germline V gene (reference sequence) gives CDR1 SEHNR and CDR2 FQNEAQ. The germline V end is reduced by 5 bases and the J end by 4 bases; junction bases left unmatched: 4. Reading from cysteine to phenylalanine, the CDR3 counts 15 amino acids. The entry retains the CDR3 DNA only, 45 bases that are in frame from base 1. Worth noting for this clone: The specificity of this receptor is unknown. Base qualities are missing; no much larger clone stands one base away.

This chain joins TRBV7-9 to TRBJ1-4; TRBD1 lines up with 10 middle nucleotides. The sequencing sample was made of peripheral blood. This TCR was sampled from a woman in her fifties or sixties with COVID-19, enrolled during active disease. The encoded CDR3 is CASSLRTGGNEKLFF. The nucleotides are TGTGCCAGCAGCCTCCGGACAGGGGGTAATGAAAAACTGTTTTTT.